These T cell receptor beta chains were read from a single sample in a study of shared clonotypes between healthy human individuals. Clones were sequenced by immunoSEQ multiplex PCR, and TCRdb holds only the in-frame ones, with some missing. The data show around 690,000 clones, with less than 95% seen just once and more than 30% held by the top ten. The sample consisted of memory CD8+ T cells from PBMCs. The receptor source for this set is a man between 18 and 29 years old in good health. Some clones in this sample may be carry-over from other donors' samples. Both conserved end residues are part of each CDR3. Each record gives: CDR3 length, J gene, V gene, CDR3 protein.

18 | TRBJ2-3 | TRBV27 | CASSLVAGAFGGTDTQYF
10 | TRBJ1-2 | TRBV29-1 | CSVEDNGYTF
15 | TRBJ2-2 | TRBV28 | CASRPTGGPTGELFF
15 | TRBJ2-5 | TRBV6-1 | CASSSRVAPVETQYF
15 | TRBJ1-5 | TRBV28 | CAILRAGKSNQPQHF
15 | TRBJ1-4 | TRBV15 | CATSSSPRPREKLFF
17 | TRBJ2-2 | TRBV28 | CASRPVRLISGGGELFF
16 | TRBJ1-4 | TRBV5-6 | CASSFTPHTTNEKLFF
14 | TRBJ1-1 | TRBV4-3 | CASSQDLRNTEAFF
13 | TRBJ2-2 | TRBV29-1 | CSVLAGETGELFF
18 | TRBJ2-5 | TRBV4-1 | CASSHPAGGSSFQETQYF
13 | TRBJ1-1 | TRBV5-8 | CASSLEGNTEAFF
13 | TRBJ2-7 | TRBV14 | CASSQEFGYEQYF
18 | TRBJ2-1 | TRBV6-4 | CASSDHPAGGFSYNEQFF
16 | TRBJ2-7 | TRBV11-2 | CASSSPSRTGTYEQYF
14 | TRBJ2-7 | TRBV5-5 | CASSLDRTQYEQYF
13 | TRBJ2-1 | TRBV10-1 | CASSRDRANEQFF
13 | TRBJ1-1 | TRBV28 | CASQDHMNTEAFF
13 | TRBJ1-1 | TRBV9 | CASSPQGSNEAFF
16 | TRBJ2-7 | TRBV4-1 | CASSQDRGQILYEQYF
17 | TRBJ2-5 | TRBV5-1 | CASSLDLVRPGIETQYF
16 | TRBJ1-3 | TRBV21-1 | CASSKGRANSGNTIYF
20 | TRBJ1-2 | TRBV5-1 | CASSFGRLQTGDLGDYGYTF
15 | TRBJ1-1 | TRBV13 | CASSLGGAGDTEAFF
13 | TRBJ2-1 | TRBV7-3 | CASSTGPRAEQFF
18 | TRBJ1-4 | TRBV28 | CASSFFVSIGYVNEKLFF
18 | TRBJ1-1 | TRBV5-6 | CASRLKTIGLVVDTEAFF
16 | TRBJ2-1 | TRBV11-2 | CASTPREGGSYNEQFF
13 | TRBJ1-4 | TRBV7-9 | CASSPGQNEKLFF
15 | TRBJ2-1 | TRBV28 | CASSEGTELANEQFF
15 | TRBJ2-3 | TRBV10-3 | CAYAPQLASTDTQYF
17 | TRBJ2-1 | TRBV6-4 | CASSVGLAGLSYNEQFF
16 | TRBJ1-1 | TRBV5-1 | CASSSYDWTLNTEAFF
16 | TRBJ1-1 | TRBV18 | CASSPLPGRLNTEAFF
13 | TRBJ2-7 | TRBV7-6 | CASSLALDYEQYF
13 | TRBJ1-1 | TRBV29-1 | CSARDTSNTEAFF
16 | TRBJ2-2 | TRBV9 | CASSAGGTSSAGELFF
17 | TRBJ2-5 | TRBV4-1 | CASSQDSGTEAVKTQYF
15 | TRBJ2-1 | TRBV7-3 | CASSSLAGGYNEQFF
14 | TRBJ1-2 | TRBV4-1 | CASSQVGQSYGYTF
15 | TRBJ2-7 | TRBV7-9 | CASSSGLAGGQEQYF
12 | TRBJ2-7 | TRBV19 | CASSMGGYEQYF
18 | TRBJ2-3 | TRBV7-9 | CASSLAYTGGTQADTQYF
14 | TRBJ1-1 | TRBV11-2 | CASSLNRGGIEAFF
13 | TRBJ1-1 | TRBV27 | CASWGLLNTEAFF
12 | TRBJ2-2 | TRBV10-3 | CAISEGSGELFF
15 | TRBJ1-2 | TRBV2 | CASSGRRSINYGYTF
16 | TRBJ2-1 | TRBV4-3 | CASSQEFRSSYNEQFF
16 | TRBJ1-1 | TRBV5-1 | CASSLGSLVPNTEAFF